This entry describes one T cell receptor beta chain. Its specificity is unknown. These data are taken from a study of identifying expanded T cells in peripheral blood. The CDR3 length is 15 residues. V was shortened by 1 base and J by 1 base, with 8 bases between the two germline ends. The germline CDR1 and CDR2 sequences are LNHNV and YYDKDF (reference sequence). Method: immunoSEQ multiplex PCR; TCRdb's copy keeps in-frame clones and lacks some. Found here are around 100,000 clones, around nine tenths of them singletons; the top ten hold 15% to 20%. During the collection period, no donor immune events like infections were recorded. Findings of the study overall: Approximately two-week clone count variance significantly increased as total template count grew.

The V gene is TRBV15, the J gene TRBJ2-1; possible D gene TRBD2, 6 bases. This sequence was found in a person aged 18-69 years in good health. Material for sequencing was blood. In nucleotides, the CDR3 is TGTGCCACCAGCAGAGCGGCGGGATCCTACAATGAGCAGTTCTTC. Its protein is CATSRAAGSYNEQFF.